The 19 T cell receptor beta chains in this list originate from one sample, sequenced in a study of blood T cell repertoires in COVID-19. The protocol was immunoSEQ multiplex PCR, while the TCRdb copy is restricted to in-frame clones and leaves out a portion. The data show under 150,000 clones, around 76% seen once. Sample: peripheral blood. All receptors derive from a man in his 60s with acute or convalescent COVID-19.

The gene calls are TRBV7-8 and TRBJ2-5; 8 positions agree with TRBD2. With V trimmed by 5 bases and J by 3 bases, 2 bases remained unmatched. Germline V gives CDR1 SGHVS, CDR2 FQNEAQ. This CDR3 has 13 residues. CDR3 region: CASSGTREETQYF. The CDR3 nucleotides read TGTGCCAGCAGCGGGACTAGGGAAGAGACCCAGTACTTC. The complete variable domain, with remaining parts taken from reference TRBV7-8 and TRBJ2-5, reads GAGVSQSPRYKVAKRGQDVALRCDPISGHVSLFWYQQALGQGPEFLTYFQNEAQLDKSGLPSDRFFAERPEGSVSTLKIQRTQQEDSAVYLCASSGTREETQYFGPGTRLLVL.

The chain recombines TRBV2 with TRBJ2-3; D might be TRBD1 (5 bases). Germline V gene data show CDR1 as SNHLY and CDR2 as FYNNEI. This CDR3 has 15 residues. Trimming took 5 bases from V and 0 from J, leaving 12 bases between them. The CDR3 nucleotides read TGTGCCAGCAGTCCAGGGTGGAAAAGCACAGATACGCAGTATTTT. Its translation: CASSPGWKSTDTQYF.

This clone has only a few counts. V and J are TRBV7-9 and TRBJ2-3; 10 nucleotides match TRBD1. Germline values: CDR1 SEHNR, CDR2 FQNEAQ (reference sequence). J lost 7 bases, V lost 7 bases, and 8 bases had no gene match. The CDR3 runs 14 residues. The DNA of the CDR3 is TGTGCCAGCATCCCGGGACAGGGGAAAAATACGCAGTATTTT. Translation: CASIPGQGKNTQYF.

The J gene is TRBJ2-7, the V gene TRBV9, with 9 nucleotides matching TRBD1. CDR1 and CDR2 (germline): SGDLS, YYNGEE. After removal of 3 bases from V and 3 bases from J, the junction contained 4 bases not matched to a gene. The CDR3 covers 14 residues. CDR3 protein: CASSGGTGFYEQYF. The DNA for the CDR3 is TGTGCCAGCAGCGGCGGGACAGGGTTCTACGAGCAGTACTTC.

The chain links TRBV27 to TRBJ1-2; D is perhaps TRBD1 (5 bases). CDR1 and CDR2 from the germline V gene are MNHEY and SMNVEV (reference sequence). The ends were cut back, 6 bases at V and 2 bases at J, with 13 bases in the middle. The CDR3 contains 14 residues. The CDR3 sequence is CASRGLGLNYGYTF. The CDR3, as DNA: TGTGCCAGCAGAGGACTGGGACTGAACTATGGCTACACCTTC.

This chain links TRBV5-1 with TRBJ2-5, with 8 positions matching TRBD2. The CDR3 is 13 amino acids. The V and J ends lost 5 bases and 4 bases, in that order; junction bases with no gene match: 4. Looked up from germline, CDR1 is SGHRS and CDR2 is YFSETQ. The CDR3: CASSSGLGETQYF. The CDR3 DNA is TGCGCCAGCAGTTCGGGACTAGGAGAGACCCAGTACTTC.

The rearrangement links TRBV29-1 to TRBJ2-3; the D gene is possibly TRBD1 (5 bases). V lost 6 bases to trimming and J lost 9 bases, with 13 bases between them. The CDR3 covers 11 residues. CDR1 and CDR2 from the germline V gene are SQVTM and ANQGSEA. CDR3 region: CSVTTTGTQYF. In DNA form, the CDR3 reads TGCAGCGTAACCACCACAGGCACGCAGTATTTT.

This chain connects TRBV11-1 to TRBJ2-1; weak D call: TRBD2 (6 bases). The CDR3 extends over 15 amino acids. Trimming took 3 bases from V and 4 from J, leaving 13 bases between them. CDR1 is SGHAT, CDR2 FQDESV, per germline (reference sequence). The CDR3, as DNA: TGTGCCAGCAGCTTCCAGGACTATCTTTACAATGAGCAGTTCTTC. It specifies CASSFQDYLYNEQFF.

The chain uses TRBV14 and TRBJ2-5; 11 bases match TRBD2. The ends lost 3 bases at V and 6 bases at J; junction bases unmatched: 6. The germline CDR1 and CDR2 sequences are SGHDN and FVKESK. The CDR3 runs to 15 residues. Written as DNA, the CDR3 is TGTGCCAGCAGCCACAGACTAGCGGGACGGAAGACCCAGTACTTC. It specifies CASSHRLAGRKTQYF.

The V and J genes are TRBV19 and TRBJ1-2; D perhaps matches TRBD1 (6 bases). Trimming removed 9 bases from V and 3 bases from J, with 17 bases in between. CDR3 size: 14 residues. Germline CDR1 and CDR2: LNHDA and SQIVND (reference sequence). The CDR3 reads CASNRDGVDYGYTF. The CDR3 nucleotides are TGTGCCAGCAACAGGGATGGGGTTGACTATGGCTACACCTTC.

V usage is TRBV7-3 and J usage is TRBJ1-3; maybe TRBD1 (6 bases). V lost 1 base and J lost 0, with 7 bases in between. This CDR3 has 15 residues. Germline-derived CDR1 and CDR2 are SGHTA and FQGTGA. DNA of the CDR3: TGTGCCAGCAGCTTAAAGGGGGACTCTGGAAACACCATATATTTT. Amino acid sequence: CASSLKGDSGNTIYF.

About this clone itself: Within the sample, other DNA sequences also encode this same CDR3. The gene calls are TRBV29-1 and TRBJ2-1; TRBD2 aligns across 11 bases. Germline CDR1 reads SQVTM; CDR2 reads ANQGSEA. V lost 4 bases and J lost 4; bases outside the gene matches: 0. The CDR3 is 13 residues long. The CDR3 sequence is CSVGTSGYNEQFF. The CDR3 bases are TGCAGCGTTGGGACTAGCGGGTACAATGAGCAGTTCTTC.

This sequence joins TRBV5-6 and TRBJ2-3, with 7 bases fitting TRBD1. V gave up 4 bases and J gave up 1 base; unmatched junction bases: 3. Germline loops: CDR1 SGHDT, CDR2 YYEEEE. The CDR3 totals 14 residues. Written as DNA, the CDR3 is TGTGCCAGCAGCAACGGACAGGGCACAGATACGCAGTATTTT. It encodes CASSNGQGTDTQYF.

This chain links TRBV10-3 with TRBJ1-1, with TRBD1 as a possible D gene (5 bases). Germline values: CDR1 ENHRY, CDR2 SYGVKD. The CDR3 is 13 amino acids. V lost 4 bases and J 1 base, leaving 7 bases between the germline ends. The CDR3 is CAISGQPNTEAFF. Written as DNA, the CDR3 is TGTGCCATCAGTGGACAGCCGAACACTGAAGCTTTCTTT.

This chain uses TRBV6-6 with TRBJ2-3; D perhaps matches TRBD1 (6 bases). V gave up 6 bases and J gave up 0 bases, with 13 bases separating them. This CDR3 spans 15 amino acids. CDR1 is MNHNY, CDR2 SVGAGI, per germline (reference sequence). CDR3 amino acids: CASRLQGSSTDTQYF. Written as DNA, the CDR3 is TGTGCCAGCAGATTACAGGGCTCTAGCACAGATACGCAGTATTTT.

The chain employs TRBV14 and TRBJ2-1, with D possibly TRBD1 on 6 matching bases. Germline V CDR1 and CDR2: SGHDN, FVKESK. This CDR3 spans 16 amino acids. Trimming took off 5 bases at V and 3 bases at J, with 17 bases between the two ends. The CDR3: CASSDPQGPNYNEQFF. DNA for the CDR3: TGTGCCAGCAGCGACCCTCAGGGGCCCAACTACAATGAGCAGTTCTTC.

The rearrangement joins TRBV2 to TRBJ1-1; possibly TRBD1 for D (6 bases). Germline loops: CDR1 SNHLY, CDR2 FYNNEI. The CDR3 sequence is 14 residues long. V was trimmed by 5 bases and J by 4 bases, leaving 14 bases between them. CDR3 sequence (DNA): TGTGCCAGCAGTCCACAACAGGGTACCACTGAAGCTTTCTTT. This codes for CASSPQQGTTEAFF.

This chain uses TRBV28 with TRBJ1-6; 8 bases match TRBD1. This CDR3 comprises 17 residues. The germline V gene has CDR1 MDHEN and CDR2 SYDVKM. Germline trimming cut 6 bases from V and 7 bases from J; bases unmatched to any gene: 14. The CDR3 DNA sequence: TGTGCCAGCAGATATACCGGACAGGGAGTGGAAAATTCACCCCTCCACTTT. Amino acid sequence: CASRYTGQGVENSPLHF.

The chain uses TRBV4-1 and TRBJ2-5, with D possibly TRBD1 on 6 matching bases. Per the germline V gene, CDR1 is MGHRA and CDR2 is YSYEKL. The CDR3 extends over 15 amino acids. V was clipped by 1 base and J by 0 bases, with 9 bases between them. CDR3 loop: CASSQVEGDQETQYF. The CDR3 DNA reads as TGCGCCAGCAGCCAAGTTGAGGGGGACCAAGAGACCCAGTACTTC.